The 5 T cell receptor beta chains given below trace back to one sample, sequenced in a study of beta chain features in type 1 diabetes. Sequenced material consisted of expressed TCRB transcripts (all of the isolated RNA was reverse transcribed). The method was immunoSEQ multiplex PCR; TCRdb's version includes in-frame clones alone and lacks a portion of them. This sample yields hundreds of thousands of clones, of which 12% to 15% are seen a single time; approximately 6.7% belongs to the top ten. The sample taken for sequencing was central memory CD4+ T cells from blood. These receptors were obtained from a man aged 25 to 45 in good health.

CDR3 sequence: CARGQDTDTQYF. DNA of the CDR3: TGTGCCAGGGGACAAGACACAGATACGCAGTATTTT. The rearrangement joins TRBV2 to TRBJ2-3; D is possibly TRBD1 (6 bases). CDR3 length equals 12 residues. Trimming removed 9 bases at V and 2 bases at J, with 9 bases between. The germline V gene encodes CDR1 SNHLY and CDR2 FYNNEI.

Many counts were recorded for this clone. The same CDR3 also results from other DNA sequences found in this sample. The chain links TRBV15 to TRBJ1-1; maybe TRBD1 (5 bases). Trimming stripped 0 bases from V and 7 bases from J, with 6 bases between. CDR3 length: 12 amino acids. CDR1 and CDR2 (germline): LNHNV, YYDKDF (reference sequence). CDR3: CATSRDQGEAFF. The DNA for the CDR3 is TGTGCCACCAGCAGAGATCAGGGTGAAGCTTTCTTT.

The V call is TRBV6-6, the J call TRBJ1-3; D not resolved. The CDR3 has 12 amino acids. Germline lookup yields CDR1 MNHNY and CDR2 SVGAGI (reference sequence). V was pared by 7 bases and J by 0 bases, with 4 bases between. The CDR3 DNA follows: TGTGCCAGCATCAACTCTGGAAACACCATATATTTT. Residues: CASINSGNTIYF.

The rearrangement links TRBV7-7 to TRBJ1-1; D remains ambiguous. Germline-derived CDR1 and CDR2 are SSHAT and FNYEAQ (reference sequence). This CDR3 spans 14 amino acids. V lost 0 bases and J lost 0, with 5 bases in between. The CDR3 region is CASSLAGVNTEAFF. The DNA of the CDR3 is TGTGCCAGCAGCTTAGCTGGGGTGAACACTGAAGCTTTCTTT.

This chain joins TRBV2 and TRBJ2-5, with D possibly being TRBD2 (5 bases). V was pared by 0 bases and J by 2 bases, with 10 bases between. The CDR3 is 15 amino acids. Germline V lookup: CDR1 SNHLY, CDR2 FYNNEI. The CDR3 sequence is CASSEARGEQETQYF. The CDR3 nucleotides read TGTGCCAGCAGTGAAGCCCGGGGAGAACAAGAGACCCAGTACTTC.